This TCR beta chain was sequenced for a study of blood T cell repertoires in COVID-19. Background on the study: T cells, B-cell-depleted T cells, or PBMCs supplied cDNA or gDNA.

Using immunoSEQ multiplex PCR, the repertoire was profiled, and TCRdb retains in-frame clones only, with some absent. The repertoire has about 140,000 clones, 70% to 85% of them found once; the top ten carry roughly 6.5%. CDR3 length: 14 amino acids. Trimming removed 6 bases from V and 3 bases from J, with 15 bases in between. Looked up from germline, CDR1 is MNHNY and CDR2 is SVGAGI (reference sequence). The specimen was peripheral blood. The receptor comes from a human donor in a cohort sampled during active COVID-19. The chain links TRBV6-6 to TRBJ2-7; D unclear. The CDR3 DNA sequence: TGTGCCAGCAGCTTACCGGGTCTAGACTACGAGCAGTACTTC. It specifies CASSLPGLDYEQYF.